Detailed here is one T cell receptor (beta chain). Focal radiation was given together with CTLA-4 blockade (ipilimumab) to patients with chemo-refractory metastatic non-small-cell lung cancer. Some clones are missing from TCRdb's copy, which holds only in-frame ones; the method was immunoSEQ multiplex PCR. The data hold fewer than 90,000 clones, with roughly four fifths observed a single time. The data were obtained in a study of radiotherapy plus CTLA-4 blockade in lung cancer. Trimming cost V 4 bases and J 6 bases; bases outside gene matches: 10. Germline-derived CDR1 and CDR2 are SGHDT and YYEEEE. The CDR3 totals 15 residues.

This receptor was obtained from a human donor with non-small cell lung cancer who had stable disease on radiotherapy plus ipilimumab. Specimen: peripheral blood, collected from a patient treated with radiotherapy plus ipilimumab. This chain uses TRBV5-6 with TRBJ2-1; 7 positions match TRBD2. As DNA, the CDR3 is TGTGCCAGCAGCCAATGGGGGGGTGCGGGCAATGAGCAGTTCTTC. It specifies CASSQWGGAGNEQFF.